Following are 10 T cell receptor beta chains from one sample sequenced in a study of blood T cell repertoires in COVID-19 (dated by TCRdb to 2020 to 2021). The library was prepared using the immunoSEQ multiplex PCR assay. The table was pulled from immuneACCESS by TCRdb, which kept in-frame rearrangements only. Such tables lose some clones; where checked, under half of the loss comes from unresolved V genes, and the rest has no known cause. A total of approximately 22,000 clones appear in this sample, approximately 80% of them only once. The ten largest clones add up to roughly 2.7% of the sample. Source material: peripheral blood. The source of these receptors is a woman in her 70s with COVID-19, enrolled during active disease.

CDR3 protein: CASSLALGLPTEAFF. The CDR3 coding sequence is TGTGCCAGCAGCTTGGCTCTGGGACTCCCCACTGAAGCTTTCTTT. This chain connects TRBV5-8 to TRBJ1-1, with TRBD1 as a possible D gene (5 bases). Between the trimmed V and J ends, which lost 0 bases and 4 bases, there was a span of 13 bases. CDR1 is SGHTS, CDR2 YDEGEE, per germline. This CDR3 is 15 amino acids long.

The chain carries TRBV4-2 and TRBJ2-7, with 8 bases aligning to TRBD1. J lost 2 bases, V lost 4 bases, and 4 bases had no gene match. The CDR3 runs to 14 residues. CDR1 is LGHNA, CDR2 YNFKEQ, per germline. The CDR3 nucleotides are TGTGCCAGCAGCCGTCAGACAGGGGCCTACGAGCAGTACTTC. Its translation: CASSRQTGAYEQYF.

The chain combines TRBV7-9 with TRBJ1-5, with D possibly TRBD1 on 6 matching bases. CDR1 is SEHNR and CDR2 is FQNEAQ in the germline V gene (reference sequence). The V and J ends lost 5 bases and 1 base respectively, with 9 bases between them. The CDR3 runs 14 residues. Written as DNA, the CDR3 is TGTGCCAGCAGCGCGACAGGCAGCAATCAGCCCCAGCATTTT. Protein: CASSATGSNQPQHF.

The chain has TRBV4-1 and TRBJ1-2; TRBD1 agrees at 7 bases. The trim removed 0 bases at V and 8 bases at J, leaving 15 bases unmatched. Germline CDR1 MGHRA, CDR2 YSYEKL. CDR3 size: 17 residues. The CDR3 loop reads CASSQEIGTDPVRGYTF. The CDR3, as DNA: TGCGCCAGCAGCCAAGAAATTGGGACAGACCCGGTCCGGGGCTACACCTTC.

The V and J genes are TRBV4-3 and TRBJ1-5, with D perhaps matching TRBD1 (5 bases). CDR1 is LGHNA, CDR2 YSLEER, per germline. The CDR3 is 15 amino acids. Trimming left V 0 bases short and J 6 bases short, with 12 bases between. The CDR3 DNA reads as TGCGCCAGCAGCCAAGATTGGGGGGGTGGTCAGCCCCAGCATTTT. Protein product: CASSQDWGGGQPQHF.

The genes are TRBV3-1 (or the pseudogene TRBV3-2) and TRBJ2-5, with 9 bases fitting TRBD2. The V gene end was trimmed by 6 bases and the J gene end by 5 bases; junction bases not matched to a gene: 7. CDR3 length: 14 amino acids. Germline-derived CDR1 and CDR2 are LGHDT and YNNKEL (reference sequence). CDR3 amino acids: CASRPRTSVETQYF. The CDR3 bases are TGTGCCAGCAGGCCCCGGACTAGCGTGGAGACCCAGTACTTC.

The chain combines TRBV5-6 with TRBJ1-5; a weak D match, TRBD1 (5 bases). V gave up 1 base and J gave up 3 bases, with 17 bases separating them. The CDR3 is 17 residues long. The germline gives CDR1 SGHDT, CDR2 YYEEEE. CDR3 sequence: CASSLSIDRGFNQPQHF. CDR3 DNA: TGTGCCAGCAGCTTGTCAATCGATAGGGGTTTCAATCAGCCCCAGCATTTT.

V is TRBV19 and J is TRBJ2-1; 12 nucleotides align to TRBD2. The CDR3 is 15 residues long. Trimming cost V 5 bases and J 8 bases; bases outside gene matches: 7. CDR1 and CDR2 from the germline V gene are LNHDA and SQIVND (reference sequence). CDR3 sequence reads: CASSPTSGSMYEQFF. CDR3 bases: TGTGCCAGTAGTCCGACTAGCGGGAGTATGTATGAGCAGTTCTTC.

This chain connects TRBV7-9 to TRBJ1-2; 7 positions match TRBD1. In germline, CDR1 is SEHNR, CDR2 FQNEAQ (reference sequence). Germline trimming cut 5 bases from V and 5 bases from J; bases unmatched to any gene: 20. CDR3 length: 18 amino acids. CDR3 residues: CASSPLPLMGTEIYGYTF. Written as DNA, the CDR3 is TGTGCCAGCAGCCCCCTCCCACTCATGGGGACAGAGATTTATGGCTACACCTTC. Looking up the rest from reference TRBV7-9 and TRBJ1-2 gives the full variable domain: DTGVSQNPRHKITKRGQNVTFRCDPISEHNRLYWYRQTLGQGPEFLTYFQNEAQLEKSRLLSDRFSAERPKGSFSTLEIQRTEQGDSAMYLCASSPLPLMGTEIYGYTFGSGTRLTVV.

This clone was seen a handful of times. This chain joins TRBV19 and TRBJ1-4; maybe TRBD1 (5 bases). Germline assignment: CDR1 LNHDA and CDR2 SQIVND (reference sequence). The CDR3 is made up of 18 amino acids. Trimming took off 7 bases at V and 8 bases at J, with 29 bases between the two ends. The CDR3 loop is CASTPRPGTALGGEKLFF. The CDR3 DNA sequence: TGTGCCAGTACCCCCAGGCCGGGGACGGCTCTAGGAGGGGAAAAACTGTTTTTT. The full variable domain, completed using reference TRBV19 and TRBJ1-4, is DGGITQSPKYLFRKEGQNVTLSCEQNLNHDAMYWYRQDPGQGLRLIYYSQIVNDFQKGDIAEGYSVSREKKESFPLTVTSAQKNPTAFYLCASTPRPGTALGGEKLFFGSGTQLSVL.